A single sample is the source of the 26 T cell receptor beta chains below, sequenced in a study of somatic mutations in cytotoxic T cells in rheumatoid arthritis. Repertoires were generated with immunoSEQ multiplex PCR, while TCRdb's copy carries only in-frame clones and drops some. The data contain under 20,000 clones, about 80% of them seen just once; the ten biggest clones take up over 25%. Sequencing was done on a sample of CD8+ T cells sorted from blood. The receptors shown here come from an adult with rheumatoid arthritis.

The genes are TRBV11-2 and TRBJ2-7; D unclear. V lost 1 base to trimming and J lost 5 bases, with 9 bases between them. Germline lookup yields CDR1 SGHAT and CDR2 FQNNGV. The CDR3 loop spans 13 amino acids. CDR3 bases: TGTGCCAGCAGCTTAGGGTCCAGAGACGAGCAGTACTTC. This translates into CASSLGSRDEQYF.

This chain connects TRBV10-2 to TRBJ2-5, with a tentative D call TRBD2 (7 bases). There are 15 residues in the CDR3. The V gene lost 2 bases and the J gene lost 2 bases, with 12 bases spanning the gap. In germline, CDR1 is WSHSY, CDR2 SAAADI. CDR3 DNA sequence: TGCGCCAGCAGTGAGCGGGGGGCCCCGCAAGAGACCCAGTACTTC. Translating gives CASSERGAPQETQYF.

The rearrangement joins TRBV5-5 to TRBJ2-7, with a possible D match to TRBD1 (6 bases). Germline V lookup: CDR1 SGHKS, CDR2 YYEKEE (reference sequence). This CDR3 has 15 amino acids. Trimming removed 0 bases from V and 0 bases from J, with 10 bases in between. This chain's CDR3 is CASSLGTGYSYEQYF. The CDR3 bases are TGTGCCAGCAGCTTGGGTACAGGGTACTCCTACGAGCAGTACTTC.

The chain uses TRBV19 and TRBJ1-1, with D perhaps TRBD1 (6 bases). V lost 5 bases, J lost 11 bases, and 9 bases lay in between. Germline assignment: CDR1 LNHDA and CDR2 SQIVND (reference sequence). The CDR3 contains 10 residues. Here the CDR3 DNA reads TGTGCCAGTAGTGGGGGGCAGGCTTTCTTT. It specifies CASSGGQAFF.

This clone was seen once. This chain connects TRBV19 to TRBJ1-2, with a tentative D call TRBD1 (6 bases). Per germline, CDR1 LNHDA and CDR2 SQIVND (reference sequence). The CDR3 totals 15 residues. The V gene lost 0 bases and the J gene lost 1 base, with 9 bases spanning the gap. The CDR3 bases are TGTGCCAGTAGTATAGACCGGACAGATAACTATGGCTACACCTTC. Encoded protein: CASSIDRTDNYGYTF.

This clone was recorded only once. Sequence at one end of the junction differs from germline and may be a read error. This chain joins TRBV7-9 and TRBJ1-1; D not resolved. This CDR3 region has 11 residues. CDR1 and CDR2 from the germline V gene are SEHNR and FQNEAQ (reference sequence). This chain's CDR3 is CASSPNIEAFF. For the CDR3, the DNA is TGTGCCAGCAGCCCCAACATTGAAGCTTTCTTT.

This rearrangement joins TRBV2 to TRBJ2-1, with no clear D. Per germline, CDR1 SNHLY and CDR2 FYNNEI. The CDR3 sequence is 15 residues long. V lost 8 bases and J 0 bases, leaving 14 bases between the germline ends. CDR3 in amino acids: CASLVGGYSYNEQFF. CDR3 in DNA: TGTGCCAGCCTAGTGGGCGGTTACTCCTACAATGAGCAGTTCTTC.

The chain has TRBV19 and TRBJ2-7; D unclear. V was shortened by 6 bases and J by 0 bases, with 9 bases between the two germline ends. The CDR3 extends over 13 amino acids. Germline V gene sequence: CDR1 LNHDA, CDR2 SQIVND (reference sequence). CDR3 sequence (DNA): TGTGCCAGTAGCCCCCTCGCCTCCTACGAGCAGTACTTC. Translated, it gives CASSPLASYEQYF.

The J gene is TRBJ1-1, the V gene TRBV18; TRBD1 is a possible D gene (6 bases). V lost 3 bases and J lost 4, with 9 bases in between. The CDR3 sequence is 13 residues long. In germline, CDR1 is KGHSH, CDR2 LQKENI. The CDR3 DNA sequence: TGTGCCAGCTCACCCACAGGGTCCACTGAAGCTTTCTTT. This translates into CASSPTGSTEAFF.

This chain connects TRBV12-5 to TRBJ1-5; D is unclear. The germline V and J ends were trimmed by 6 bases and 6 bases, with 12 bases remaining between them. The CDR3 contains 13 residues. Germline lookup yields CDR1 LGHNT and CDR2 FRNRAP. The CDR3 coding sequence is TGTGCTAGTGGAGGCGCGACGGGTCAGCCCCAGCATTTT. Amino acids: CASGGATGQPQHF.

The genes are TRBV18 and TRBJ2-2; 8 bases match TRBD2. CDR3 size: 16 residues. Germline V lookup: CDR1 KGHSH, CDR2 LQKENI. The J segment lost 5 bases and the V segment lost 2 bases, leaving 7 bases of the junction unmatched. CDR3 sequence reads: CASSPIVGGGTGELFF. CDR3 nucleotide sequence: TGTGCCAGCTCACCAATCGTTGGCGGGGGGACCGGGGAGCTGTTTTTT.

This clone was seen just once. The chain carries TRBV10-2 and TRBJ1-1, with unresolved D. In germline, CDR1 is WSHSY, CDR2 SAAADI. Trimming took 2 bases from V and 1 from J, leaving 8 bases between them. The CDR3 loop spans 14 amino acids. In DNA form, the CDR3 reads TGCGCCAGCAGTGAGACACCACGGAACACTGAAGCTTTCTTT. As protein: CASSETPRNTEAFF.

The rearrangement joins TRBV7-9 to TRBJ2-1, with D possibly TRBD1 on 5 matching bases. CDR1 and CDR2 (germline): SEHNR, FQNEAQ (reference sequence). The CDR3 runs 16 residues. The germline V and J ends were trimmed by 5 bases and 2 bases, with 16 bases remaining between them. CDR3 coding DNA: TGTGCCAGCAGCCCCGCCAGGACACCTACCTACAATGAGCAGTTCTTC. Protein: CASSPARTPTYNEQFF. Full variable domain (outside the CDR3, taken from reference TRBV7-9 and TRBJ2-1): DTGVSQNPRHKITKRGQNVTFRCDPISEHNRLYWYRQTLGQGPEFLTYFQNEAQLEKSRLLSDRFSAERPKGSFSTLEIQRTEQGDSAMYLCASSPARTPTYNEQFFGPGTRLTVL.

This chain joins TRBV9 and TRBJ2-2; tentative D call: TRBD2 (5 bases). The CDR3 totals 15 residues. V was trimmed by 2 bases and J by 3 bases, leaving 11 bases between them. Germline CDR1 reads SGDLS; CDR2 reads YYNGEE. The chain's CDR3 is CASSVDGGDTGELFF. The DNA of the CDR3 is TGTGCCAGCAGCGTCGATGGAGGTGACACCGGGGAGCTGTTTTTT.

The rearrangement joins TRBV7-9 to TRBJ2-1; weak D call: TRBD1 (5 bases). Germline CDR1 is SEHNR and CDR2 is FQNEAQ (reference sequence). The CDR3 is 10 residues long. The V end lost 8 bases, the J end lost 8 bases, and 7 bases lay between the germline ends. The CDR3 spells CASGADEQFF. CDR3 coding DNA: TGTGCCAGCGGGGCAGATGAGCAGTTCTTC.

The V gene is TRBV2, the J gene TRBJ2-1, with 7 bases that match TRBD2. Germline CDR1 is SNHLY and CDR2 is FYNNEI. This CDR3 spans 16 amino acids. The V gene end was trimmed by 1 base and the J gene end by 0 bases; junction bases not matched to a gene: 3. CDR3 sequence (DNA): TGTGCCAGCAGTGAAGGGCGGGAGAGCTCCTACAATGAGCAGTTCTTC. This gives the protein CASSEGRESSYNEQFF. The whole variable domain, filled in from reference TRBV2 and TRBJ2-1, reads EPEVTQTPSHQVTQMGQEVILRCVPISNHLYFYWYRQILGQKVEFLVSFYNNEISEKSEIFDDQFSVERPDGSNFTLKIRSTKLEDSAMYFCASSEGRESSYNEQFFGPGTRLTVL.

This chain uses TRBV4-1 with TRBJ2-1; D is perhaps TRBD2 (6 bases). The CDR3 runs 15 residues. CDR1 and CDR2 (germline): MGHRA, YSYEKL. V was pared by 1 base and J by 5 bases, with 12 bases between. The CDR3 DNA sequence: TGCGCCAGCAGCCAAGTCGGGAGCGGCAACAATGAGCAGTTCTTC. Protein product: CASSQVGSGNNEQFF.

This clone showed up just once. This sequence joins TRBV5-6 and TRBJ1-1; tentative D call: TRBD1 (5 bases). CDR1 and CDR2 (germline): SGHDT, YYEEEE. The CDR3 sequence is 14 residues long. V was shortened by 4 bases and J by 3 bases, with 13 bases between the two germline ends. DNA for the CDR3: TGTGCCAGCAGCCCACCCGGGGGACACACTGAAGCTTTCTTT. This codes for CASSPPGGHTEAFF.

The chain is built from TRBV2 and TRBJ2-3, with TRBD1 matching 9 bases. The junction had 6 bases not matched to a gene; V was cut back by 6 bases and J by 2 bases. The germline V gene encodes CDR1 SNHLY and CDR2 FYNNEI. The CDR3 contains 15 residues. CDR3 sequence (DNA): TGTGCCAGCAGGGCCGGGACAGGGCCCACAGATACGCAGTATTTT. This gives the protein CASRAGTGPTDTQYF.

This clone was observed once. The V and J genes are TRBV9 and TRBJ2-1; 8 bases map to TRBD2. CDR3 length: 16 residues. Trimming at V came to 3 bases and at J to 0 bases, leaving 5 bases not matched to a gene. CDR1 and CDR2 (germline): SGDLS, YYNGEE. CDR3 amino acids: CASSAQRGSSYNEQFF. In nucleotides, the CDR3 is TGTGCCAGCAGCGCCCAGCGGGGGAGCTCCTACAATGAGCAGTTCTTC. Using reference TRBV9 and TRBJ2-1 for the parts outside the CDR3, the full variable domain is DSGVTQTPKHLITATGQRVTLRCSPRSGDLSVYWYQQSLDQGLQFLIQYYNGEERAKGNILERFSAQQFPDLHSELNLSSLELGDSALYFCASSAQRGSSYNEQFFGPGTRLTVL.

The chain is built from TRBV29-1 and TRBJ2-7; a weak D match, TRBD2 (5 bases). This CDR3 is built from 11 residues. With 7 bases removed from V and 6 bases from J, the gap between germline ends came to 13 bases. Germline V CDR1 and CDR2: SQVTM, ANQGSEA. This CDR3 is CSAVDSGEQYF. For the CDR3, the DNA is TGCAGCGCTGTGGACTCTGGCGAGCAGTACTTC.

The chain joins TRBV27 to TRBJ2-5, with D possibly matching TRBD1 (6 bases). Trimming cost V 3 bases and J 1 base, with 12 bases left between them. CDR1 is MNHEY and CDR2 is SMNVEV in the germline V gene (reference sequence). The CDR3 contains 15 residues. The CDR3 bases are TGTGCCAGCAGTTTGGGGGCCGGGATCCAAGAGACCCAGTACTTC. This encodes CASSLGAGIQETQYF.

The rearrangement joins TRBV27 to TRBJ2-7; D is tentatively TRBD1 or TRBD2 (6 bases each). The V end was cut by 5 bases, the J end by 1 base, with 15 bases between. CDR3 length: 15 amino acids. Per germline, CDR1 MNHEY and CDR2 SMNVEV (reference sequence). The CDR3 nucleotides are TGTGCCAGCAGTCCACAAACGGGGGCATCCTACGAGCAGTACTTC. As protein: CASSPQTGASYEQYF.

In this sample, this clone turned up a few times. This chain uses TRBV10-3 with TRBJ2-7, with D possibly being TRBD2 (6 bases). The CDR3 length is 11 residues. V lost 9 bases to trimming and J lost 5 bases, with 11 bases between them. Germline CDR1 reads ENHRY; CDR2 reads SYGVKD. DNA of the CDR3: TGTGCCATTGGGGGGTCCCACGAGCAGTACTTC. This encodes CAIGGSHEQYF.

This clone appeared once. The J gene is TRBJ2-1, the V gene TRBV27; 7 bases align to TRBD2. The CDR3 covers 14 residues. Germline assignment: CDR1 MNHEY and CDR2 SMNVEV (reference sequence). With V trimmed by 8 bases and J by 9 bases, 13 bases remained unmatched. As DNA, the CDR3 is TGTGCCAGCGGGCTAGCGGCAGCCCCGGGTGAGCAGTTCTTC. The encoded protein is CASGLAAAPGEQFF.

The chain is built from TRBV7-2 and TRBJ2-3, with 10 bases that match TRBD2. V shed 5 bases, J shed 4 bases, and the junction held 6 bases outside the gene matches. Germline V gene sequence: CDR1 SGHTA, CDR2 FQGNSA. The CDR3 contains 15 residues. The CDR3 coding sequence is TGTGCCAGCAGCCCCGGGACTAGCGTCCCAGATACGCAGTATTTT. Its protein product is CASSPGTSVPDTQYF.